The rows below give T cell receptor beta chains drawn from one sample of a study of T cells in Graves' hyperthyroidism and ophthalmopathy. One entry per CDR3 protein results from TCRdb running MiXCR on the multiplex PCR reads. This table has about 840,000 distinct CDR3 sequences, more than 30% appearing once. Sequencing input: blood. These receptors originate from a man aged 18-30 years with Graves' hyperthyroidism. Each CDR3 is given with its conserved first and last residue. The D gene is left open where the match is weak. Rows give clone size only sometimes, using once, few, many, or a class for an expanded clone.

V gene	D gene	CDR3 length	clone size	J gene	CDR3 protein	CDR3 DNA
TRBV19	TRBD1	12	-	TRBJ1-2	CASSVGTVGYTF	TGTGCCAGTAGTGTCGGGACAGTTGGCTACACCTTC
TRBV9	-	13	-	TRBJ2-2	CASSYPASGELFF	TGTGCCAGCAGCTATCCGGCGTCCGGGGAGCTGTTTTTT
TRBV5-6	-	16	few	TRBJ1-2	CASSWFRRVMAYGYTF	TGTGCCAGCAGCTGGTTCAGGAGGGTCATGGCCTATGGCTACACCTTC
TRBV5-1	-	14	-	TRBJ1-4	CASSLEQTNEKLFF	TGCGCCAGCAGCTTGGAGCAGACTAATGAAAAACTGTTTTTT
TRBV6-1	TRBD1	12	many	TRBJ1-6	CASGDRVSPLHF	TGTGCCAGCGGGGACAGGGTGTCACCCCTCCACTTT
TRBV5-6	TRBD1	12	-	TRBJ2-5	CATWGQGGTQYF	TGTGCCACCTGGGGACAGGGGGGAACCCAGTACTTC
TRBV12-3/TRBV12-4	-	15	few	TRBJ1-1	CASSFGSFGLTEAFF	TGTGCCAGCAGTTTTGGCAGTTTTGGCTTAACTGAAGCTTTCTTT
TRBV19	-	14	few	TRBJ2-5	CASSISTGAETQYF	TGTGCCAGTAGTATTTCGACAGGCGCAGAGACCCAGTACTTC
TRBV7-9	-	16	many	TRBJ1-4	CASSLDGGQTTEKLFF	TGTGCCAGCAGCCTAGATGGTGGCCAAACGACTGAAAAACTGTTTTTT
TRBV6-5	-	14	few	TRBJ1-1	CASSYSHMNTEAFF	TGTGCCAGCAGTTATTCACACATGAACACTGAAGCTTTCTTT
TRBV29-1	-	15	many	TRBJ2-7	CSVEGEDPRPYEQYF	TGCAGCGTTGAGGGGGAGGACCCTCGGCCCTACGAGCAGTACTTC
TRBV2	-	11	many	TRBJ2-7	CASSDRGEQYF	TGTGCCAGCAGTGACAGGGGCGAGCAGTACTTC
TRBV29-1	-	12	many	TRBJ2-5	CSVETYQETQYF	TGCAGCGTTGAAACCTACCAAGAGACCCAGTACTTC
TRBV12-3/TRBV12-4	TRBD1	15	few	TRBJ1-1	CASSPRTGRGTEAFF	TGTGCCAGCAGTCCCCGGACAGGGAGGGGAACTGAAGCTTTCTTT
TRBV19	-	16	few	TRBJ2-2	CASSTTRVLNTGELFF	TGTGCCAGTAGTACGACCCGGGTCCTGAACACCGGGGAGCTGTTTTTT
TRBV20-1	-	15	-	TRBJ2-3	CSARDMRQGTDTQYF	TGCAGTGCTAGAGATATGAGACAGGGCACAGATACGCAGTATTTT
TRBV10-3	-	15	-	TRBJ1-5	CAIRYRGLPNQPQHF	TGTGCCATCAGGTACCGAGGCCTCCCCAATCAGCCCCAGCATTTT
TRBV19	-	14	-	TRBJ1-4	CASTGGGYNEKLFF	TGTGCCAGTACCGGCGGGGGGTATAATGAAAAACTGTTTTTT
TRBV7-3	TRBD1	15	-	TRBJ2-7	CASSLNPGGVYEQYF	TGTGCCAGCAGCTTAAACCCAGGGGGCGTCTACGAGCAGTACTTC
TRBV29-1	-	14	many	TRBJ1-6	CSVSQGVVDSPLHF	TGCAGCGTTTCACAGGGTGTGGTTGATTCACCCCTCCACTTT
TRBV9	-	15	-	TRBJ2-5	CASSLRASLGETQYF	TGTGCCAGCAGCTTAAGGGCCTCCCTTGGGGAGACCCAGTACTTC
TRBV19	TRBD1	13	many	TRBJ1-5	CATGQERQQPQHF	TGTGCCACAGGACAGGAGAGGCAACAGCCCCAGCATTTT
TRBV15	TRBD1	14	-	TRBJ1-1	CATTQQPRDREAFF	TGTGCCACCACCCAACAGCCGAGGGACAGAGAAGCTTTCTTT
TRBV29-1	TRBD1	16	many	TRBJ2-5	CSVEGSATGGVETQYF	TGCAGCGTTGAAGGCAGCGCGACAGGGGGTGTGGAGACCCAGTACTTC
TRBV20-1	TRBD1	17	-	TRBJ1-1	CSARKGGAGGLNTEAFF	TGCAGTGCTAGAAAGGGAGGGGCAGGGGGCTTGAACACTGAAGCTTTCTTT
TRBV20-1	-	13	-	TRBJ1-5	CSARDREVEPQHF	TGCAGTGCTAGAGACAGGGAGGTCGAGCCCCAGCATTTT
TRBV12-3/TRBV12-4	TRBD1	14	many	TRBJ1-2	CASSEQGANYGYTF	TGTGCCAGCAGCGAACAGGGGGCTAACTATGGCTACACCTTC
TRBV6-1	-	13	-	TRBJ1-1	CASGTQGDTEAFF	TGTGCCAGCGGGACTCAAGGGGACACTGAAGCTTTCTTT
TRBV6-1	-	14	-	TRBJ1-4	CASSQPPGIEKLFF	TGTGCCAGCTCCCAACCCCCGGGTATCGAAAAACTGTTTTTT
TRBV15	-	15	-	TRBJ1-1	CATSSSSGIVTEAFF	TGTGCCACCAGCAGCTCCTCCGGGATAGTGACTGAAGCTTTCTTT
TRBV10-3	TRBD1	12	-	TRBJ1-5	CAKTGSNQPQHF	TGTGCAAAGACAGGGAGTAATCAGCCCCAGCATTTT
TRBV4-3	TRBD1	15	-	TRBJ1-1	CASSSWTGSNTEAFF	TGCGCCAGCAGCTCCTGGACAGGCTCGAACACTGAAGCTTTCTTT
TRBV29-1	-	13	-	TRBJ2-5	CSAPLQGSETQYF	TGCAGCGCTCCCCTCCAGGGTAGCGAGACCCAGTACTTC
TRBV7-8	-	14	many	TRBJ1-1	CASSPPWANTEAFF	TGTGCCAGCAGCCCCCCGTGGGCGAACACTGAAGCTTTCTTT
TRBV24-1	-	15	few	TRBJ2-7	CASSFLFRGAYEQYF	TGTGCCAGCAGTTTTCTGTTCAGGGGGGCCTACGAGCAGTACTTC
TRBV7-9	-	11	-	TRBJ2-5	CASSLTRVQYF	TGTGCCAGCAGCTTAACTAGGGTCCAGTACTTC
TRBV6-5	-	15	-	TRBJ1-1	CASSLAGTLGTEAFF	TGTGCCAGCAGCTTAGCCGGGACGCTTGGCACTGAAGCTTTCTTT
TRBV19	TRBD1	15	-	TRBJ1-4	CASSMMGQGNEKLFF	TGTGCCAGTAGTATGATGGGACAGGGTAATGAAAAACTGTTTTTT
TRBV20-1	TRBD1	15	-	TRBJ1-6	CGASLGTGVNSPLHF	TGCGGTGCTAGCCTCGGGACAGGGGTTAATTCACCCCTCCACTTT
TRBV7-2	TRBD1	14	many	TRBJ2-7	CASSFGTVNYEQYF	TGTGCCAGCAGCTTTGGGACAGTCAACTACGAGCAGTACTTC
TRBV25-1	-	12	many	TRBJ1-1	CASSDAPTEAFF	TGTGCCAGCAGTGACGCCCCCACTGAAGCTTTCTTT
TRBV4-1	TRBD2	18	-	TRBJ2-5	CASSRLLAGDDLQETQYF	TGCGCCAGCAGTAGACTACTAGCGGGAGACGACCTACAAGAGACCCAGTACTTC
TRBV9	-	15	few	TRBJ2-5	CASSSQGPRGETQYF	TGTGCCAGCAGCTCCCAGGGGCCTAGAGGAGAGACCCAGTACTTC
TRBV7-2	TRBD2	15	-	TRBJ2-1	CASSQWTSPYNEQFF	TGTGCCAGCAGCCAATGGACTAGCCCGTACAATGAGCAGTTCTTC
TRBV19	TRBD1	13	many	TRBJ1-1	CASLGQAETEAFF	TGTGCCAGCCTAGGACAGGCGGAGACTGAAGCTTTCTTT
TRBV5-1	TRBD1	16	once	TRBJ1-1	CASSFNRQGGDTEAFF	TGCGCCAGCAGCTTCAACAGACAGGGGGGTGACACTGAAGCTTTCTTT
TRBV19	-	16	-	TRBJ1-6	CASSRPPGAYNSPLHF	TGTGCCAGCTCCCGGCCCCCGGGTGCCTATAATTCACCCCTCCACTTT
TRBV7-9	TRBD1	18	-	TRBJ1-6	CASSLSIQGATVNSPLHF	TGTGCCAGCAGTTTATCGATTCAGGGGGCGACAGTGAATTCACCCCTCCACTTT
TRBV9	-	14	many	TRBJ1-4	CASSTQGNNEKLFF	TGTGCCAGCAGCACCCAGGGGAACAATGAAAAACTGTTTTTT